This is a list of T cell receptor beta chains from one sample in a study of blood T cell repertoires in COVID-19. TCRdb keeps only in-frame clones here, not all; method: immunoSEQ multiplex PCR. Of some 270,000 clones in the sample, over 85% were seen once. Sequencing was performed on PBMCs or T cells enriched from blood (not recorded which). These receptors all come from a woman aged 60-70 years who had recovered from COVID-19. The CDR3 runs from the conserved cysteine through the conserved F or W. A D gene is named only where the DNA matches it firmly. A row's size may be missing; if present it is once, few, many or a size class.

clone_size j_call d_call v_call cdr3_nt cdr3_aa
once TRBJ2-5 TRBD2 TRBV6-1 TGTGCCAGCAGTGAAAACGGCCTAGCGGGGGGACAAGAGACCCAGTACTTC CASSENGLAGGQETQYF
- TRBJ2-1 - TRBV7-7 TGTGCTAGCAGCTTAGCGCGTTCCTTTTACAATGAGCAGTTCTTC CASSLARSFYNEQFF
- TRBJ2-7 TRBD1 TRBV2 TGTGCCAGCACTCGTGGGACAGGGGAGAGGGAGCAGTACTTC CASTRGTGEREQYF
few TRBJ2-2 TRBD2 TRBV28 TGTGCCAGCAGTGCTTGGGAGCTAGCGGGAGGGCCCGGGGAGCTGTTTTTT CASSAWELAGGPGELFF
- TRBJ1-2 - TRBV4-1 TGCGCCAGCAGCCAAGTAACGTTCCCCGGGAACTATGGCTACACCTTC CASSQVTFPGNYGYTF
- TRBJ1-5 - TRBV11-2 TGTGCCAGCAGCCCGACAGGTCGTCATCAGCCCCAGCATTTT CASSPTGRHQPQHF
- TRBJ2-1 TRBD2 TRBV19 TGTGCCAGTAGTATAGATCCTAGCGGGAGAATCAATGAGCAGTTCTTC CASSIDPSGRINEQFF
- TRBJ1-2 TRBD1 TRBV3-1/TRBV3-2 TGTGCCAGCAGCCAAGGACAGGGGAGGAGAGATGGCTACACCTTC CASSQGQGRRDGYTF
few TRBJ2-7 TRBD2 TRBV5-6 TGTGCCAGCAGCTTTCAGCGGGAGACCTACGAGCAGTACTTC CASSFQRETYEQYF
- TRBJ1-1 - TRBV9 TGTGCCAGCAGCGTAGCAGAACGCGAAGCTTTCTTT CASSVAEREAFF
- TRBJ2-7 TRBD2 TRBV28 TGTGCCAGCAGAGCCGGGACTAGCGGGGCGCGGCAGTACTTC CASRAGTSGARQYF
- TRBJ2-7 TRBD1 TRBV24-1 TGTGCCACCAGTGGGACAGGGCCCCTTGGGTCCTACGAGCAGTACTTC CATSGTGPLGSYEQYF
- TRBJ2-5 - TRBV18 TGTGCCAGCTCAACGACCGGGTCTCAAGAGACCCAGTACTTC CASSTTGSQETQYF
- TRBJ2-7 - TRBV13 TGTGCCAGCAGCTTCAGGGGCGGCTCCTACGAGCAGTACTTC CASSFRGGSYEQYF
- TRBJ1-1 - TRBV9 TGTGCCAGCAGCGTAGACGGCGGATTGGACACTGAAGCTTTCTTT CASSVDGGLDTEAFF
- TRBJ2-7 - TRBV15 TGTGCCACCAGCAGAGATCAAGGGGCCCTCTCTTACGAGCAGTACTTC CATSRDQGALSYEQYF
- TRBJ1-2 - TRBV9 TGTGCCAGCAGCTCCGGGGGGGGAGTGTACGGCTACACCTTC CASSSGGGVYGYTF
- TRBJ2-3 - TRBV18 TGTGCCAGCTCATTTAACGGGGAAATCGGGGATACGCAGTATTTT CASSFNGEIGDTQYF
- TRBJ1-5 - TRBV19 TGTGCCAGTCGACCTAGGGGTGGGGTGGGCAATCAGCCCCAGCATTTT CASRPRGGVGNQPQHF
- TRBJ2-6 TRBD1 TRBV18 TGTGCCAGCTCACCACGGACAGGGGAAGCTGGGGCCAACGTCCTGACTTTC CASSPRTGEAGANVLTF
- TRBJ1-2 - TRBV18 TGTGCCAGCGAACGGGCGGGTACCTATGGCTACACCTTC CASERAGTYGYTF
- TRBJ2-3 TRBD1 TRBV5-1 TGCGCCAGCAGCTGGACAGGGACCACAGATACGCAGTATTTT CASSWTGTTDTQYF
- TRBJ2-7 - TRBV18 TGTGCCAGCTCACCCCCCAGTCGATCCCTTTCCTACGAGCAGTACTTC CASSPPSRSLSYEQYF
- TRBJ2-7 TRBD1 TRBV5-1 TGCGCCAGCAGCCAGGGACAGGGAGTCCACGAGCAGTACTTC CASSQGQGVHEQYF
- TRBJ1-2 TRBD1 TRBV5-1 TGCGCCAGCAGCTCGGGACAGGGGACTACTAACTATGGCTACACCTTC CASSSGQGTTNYGYTF
- TRBJ1-1 - TRBV7-2 TGTGCCAGCAGCTTAGTAGGAGACACTGAAGCTTTCTTT CASSLVGDTEAFF
- TRBJ1-2 TRBD1 TRBV28 TGTGCCAGCAATATACTGAGGGGGCCGGCTAACTATGGCTACACCTTC CASNILRGPANYGYTF
- TRBJ1-4 - TRBV11-2 TGTGCCAGCAGCTTAGACGGCGGGGGGCAAAAACTGTTTTTT CASSLDGGGQKLFF
- TRBJ1-1 - TRBV19 TGTGCCAGTAGTATAACGAGCGTCACTGAAGCTTTCTTT CASSITSVTEAFF
- TRBJ1-2 - TRBV11-2 TGTGCCAGCAGCTCGATCCGACAGTACTATGGCTACACCTTC CASSSIRQYYGYTF
- TRBJ2-2 TRBD1 TRBV11-3 TGTGCCACCCTACCCCGGACAGGGAACACCGGGGAGCTGTTTTTT CATLPRTGNTGELFF
- TRBJ1-1 TRBD1 TRBV7-9 TGTGCCAGCAGCTTTCAGGGGGATGCGAACACTGAAGCTTTCTTT CASSFQGDANTEAFF
- TRBJ1-2 - TRBV4-1 TGCGCCAGCAGCCAAGAACGGGACGGGAGAGTTGACTATGGCTACACCTTC CASSQERDGRVDYGYTF
- TRBJ1-4 TRBD1 TRBV5-4 TGTGCCAGCAGCTTACAGGGGGCCGGAAATGAAAAACTGTTTTTT CASSLQGAGNEKLFF
- TRBJ2-2 TRBD2 TRBV5-1 TGCGCCAGCAGCTCACTAGCGACTACGAACACCGGGGAGCTGTTTTTT CASSSLATTNTGELFF